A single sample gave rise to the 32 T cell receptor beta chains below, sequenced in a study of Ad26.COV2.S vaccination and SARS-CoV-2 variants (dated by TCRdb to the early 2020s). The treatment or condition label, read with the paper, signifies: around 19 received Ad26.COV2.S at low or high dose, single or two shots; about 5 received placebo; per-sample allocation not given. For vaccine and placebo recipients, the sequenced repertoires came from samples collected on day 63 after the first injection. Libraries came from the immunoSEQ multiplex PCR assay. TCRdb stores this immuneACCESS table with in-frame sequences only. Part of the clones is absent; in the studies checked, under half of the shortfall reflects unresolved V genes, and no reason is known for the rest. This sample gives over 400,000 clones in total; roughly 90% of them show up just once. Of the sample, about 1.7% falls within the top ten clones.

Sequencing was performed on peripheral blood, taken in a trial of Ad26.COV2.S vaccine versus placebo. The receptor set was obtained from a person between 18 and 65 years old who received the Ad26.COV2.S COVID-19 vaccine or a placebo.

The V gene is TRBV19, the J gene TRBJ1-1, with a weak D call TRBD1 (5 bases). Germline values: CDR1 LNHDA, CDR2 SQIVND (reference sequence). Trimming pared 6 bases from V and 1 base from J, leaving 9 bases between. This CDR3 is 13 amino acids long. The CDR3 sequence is CASSRDWNTEAFF. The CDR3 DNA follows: TGTGCCAGTAGCCGGGACTGGAACACTGAAGCTTTCTTT.

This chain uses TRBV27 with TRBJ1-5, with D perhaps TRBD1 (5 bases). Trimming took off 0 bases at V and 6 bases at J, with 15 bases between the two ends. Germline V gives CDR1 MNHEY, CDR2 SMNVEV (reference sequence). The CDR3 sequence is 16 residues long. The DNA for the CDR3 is TGTGCCAGCAGTTTATCGGCCAGGGCAGCTGGTCAGCCCCAGCATTTT. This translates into CASSLSARAAGQPQHF.

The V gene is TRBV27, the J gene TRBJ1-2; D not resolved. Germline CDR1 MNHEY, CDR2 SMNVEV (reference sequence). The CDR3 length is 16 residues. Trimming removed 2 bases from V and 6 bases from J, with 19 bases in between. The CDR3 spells CASSLEPGSLLDGYTF. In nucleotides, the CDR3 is TGTGCCAGCAGTTTAGAGCCCGGGAGCCTACTGGATGGCTACACCTTC.

The CDR3 DNA reads TGCGCCAGCAGCCAAGAGGGCGCCTTCTCCTACAATGAGCAGTTCTTC. Translated, it gives CASSQEGAFSYNEQFF. V and J are TRBV4-3 and TRBJ2-1, with D unclear. V gave up 0 bases and J gave up 0 bases, with 9 bases separating them. This CDR3 spans 16 amino acids. CDR1 is LGHNA and CDR2 is YSLEER in the germline V gene.

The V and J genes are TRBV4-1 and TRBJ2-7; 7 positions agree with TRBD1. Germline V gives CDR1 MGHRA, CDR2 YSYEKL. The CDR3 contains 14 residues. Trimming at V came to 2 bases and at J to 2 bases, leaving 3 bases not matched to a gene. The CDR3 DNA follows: TGCGCCAGCAGCCAAAGGACAGGCACCTACGAGCAGTACTTC. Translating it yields CASSQRTGTYEQYF.

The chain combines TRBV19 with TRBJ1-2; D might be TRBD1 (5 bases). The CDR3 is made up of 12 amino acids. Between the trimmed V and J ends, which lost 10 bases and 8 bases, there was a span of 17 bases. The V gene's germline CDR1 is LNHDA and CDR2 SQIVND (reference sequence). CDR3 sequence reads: CAIPQGSGGYTF. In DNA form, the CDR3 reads TGTGCCATCCCCCAGGGATCCGGGGGCTACACCTTC.

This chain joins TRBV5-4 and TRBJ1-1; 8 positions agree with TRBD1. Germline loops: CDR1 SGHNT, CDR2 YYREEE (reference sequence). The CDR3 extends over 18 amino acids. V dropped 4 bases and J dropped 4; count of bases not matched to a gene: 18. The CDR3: CASSEVPTTVGQGTEAFF. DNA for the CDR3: TGTGCCAGCAGCGAAGTACCCACGACCGTCGGACAGGGCACTGAAGCTTTCTTT.

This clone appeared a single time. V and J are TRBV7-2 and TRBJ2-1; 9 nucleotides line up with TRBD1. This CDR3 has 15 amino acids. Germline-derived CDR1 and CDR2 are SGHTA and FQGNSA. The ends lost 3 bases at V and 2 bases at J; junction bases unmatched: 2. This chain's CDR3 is CASSFDRGAYNEQFF. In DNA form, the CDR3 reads TGTGCCAGCAGCTTCGACAGGGGGGCCTACAATGAGCAGTTCTTC.

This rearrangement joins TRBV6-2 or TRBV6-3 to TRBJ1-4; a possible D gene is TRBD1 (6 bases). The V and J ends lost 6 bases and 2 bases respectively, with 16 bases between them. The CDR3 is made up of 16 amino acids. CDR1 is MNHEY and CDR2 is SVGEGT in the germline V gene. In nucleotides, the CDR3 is TGTGCCAGCAGCCCTGACCGGACAGCCACTAATGAAAAACTGTTTTTT. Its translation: CASSPDRTATNEKLFF.

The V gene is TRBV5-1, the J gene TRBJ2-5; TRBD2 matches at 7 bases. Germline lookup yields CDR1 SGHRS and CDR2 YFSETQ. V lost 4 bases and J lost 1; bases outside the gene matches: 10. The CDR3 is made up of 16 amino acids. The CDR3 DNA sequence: TGCGCCAGCAGCGTAGCTGGTAGCGGGTCCCAAGAGACCCAGTACTTC. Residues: CASSVAGSGSQETQYF.

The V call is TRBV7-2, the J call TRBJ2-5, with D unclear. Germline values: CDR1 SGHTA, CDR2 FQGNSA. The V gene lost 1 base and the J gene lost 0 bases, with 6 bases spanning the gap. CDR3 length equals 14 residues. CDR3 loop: CASSLVRNQETQYF. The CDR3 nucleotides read TGTGCCAGCAGCTTAGTTCGGAACCAAGAGACCCAGTACTTC.

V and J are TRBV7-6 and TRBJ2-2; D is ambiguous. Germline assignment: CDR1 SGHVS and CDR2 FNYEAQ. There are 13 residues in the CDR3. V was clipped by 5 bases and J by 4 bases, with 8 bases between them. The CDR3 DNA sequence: TGTGCCAGCAGCCCAGGTGGCACCGGGGAGCTGTTTTTT. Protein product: CASSPGGTGELFF.

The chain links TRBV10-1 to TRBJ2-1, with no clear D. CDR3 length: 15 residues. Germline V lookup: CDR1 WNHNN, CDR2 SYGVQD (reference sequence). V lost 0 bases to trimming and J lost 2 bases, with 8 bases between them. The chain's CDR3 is CASSESGQAYNEQFF. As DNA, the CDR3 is TGCGCCAGCAGTGAGTCTGGCCAGGCCTACAATGAGCAGTTCTTC.

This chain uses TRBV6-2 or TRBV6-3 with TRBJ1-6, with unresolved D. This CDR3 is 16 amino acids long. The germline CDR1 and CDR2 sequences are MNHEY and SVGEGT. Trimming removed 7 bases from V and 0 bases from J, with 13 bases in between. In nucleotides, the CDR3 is TGTGCCAGCACCCCCGTACGGAGCTCCTATAATTCACCCCTCCACTTT. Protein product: CASTPVRSSYNSPLHF.

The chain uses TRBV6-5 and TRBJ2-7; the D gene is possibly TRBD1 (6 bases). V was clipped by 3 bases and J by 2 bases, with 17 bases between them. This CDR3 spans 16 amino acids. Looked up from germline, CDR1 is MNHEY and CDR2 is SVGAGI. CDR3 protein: CASSYQIPGHTYEQYF. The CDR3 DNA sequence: TGTGCCAGCAGTTATCAAATCCCGGGACACACCTACGAGCAGTACTTC.

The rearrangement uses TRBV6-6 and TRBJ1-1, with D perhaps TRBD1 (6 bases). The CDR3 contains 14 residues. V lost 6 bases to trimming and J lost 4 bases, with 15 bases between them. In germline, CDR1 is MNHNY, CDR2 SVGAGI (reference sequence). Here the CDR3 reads CASSPGGGSTEAFF. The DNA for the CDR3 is TGTGCCAGCAGCCCCGGAGGGGGTAGCACTGAAGCTTTCTTT.

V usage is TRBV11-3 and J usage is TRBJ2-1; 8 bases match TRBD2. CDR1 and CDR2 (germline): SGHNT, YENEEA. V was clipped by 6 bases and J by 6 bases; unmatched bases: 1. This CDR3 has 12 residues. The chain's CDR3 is CASRGLGNEQFF. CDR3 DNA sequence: TGTGCCAGCAGGGGACTAGGCAATGAGCAGTTCTTC.

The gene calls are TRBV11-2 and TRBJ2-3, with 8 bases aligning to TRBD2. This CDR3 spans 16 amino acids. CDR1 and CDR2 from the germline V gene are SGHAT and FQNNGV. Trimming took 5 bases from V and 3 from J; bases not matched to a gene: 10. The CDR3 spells CASSPGMSGGTDTQYF. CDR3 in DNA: TGTGCCAGCAGCCCCGGGATGAGCGGGGGAACAGATACGCAGTATTTT.

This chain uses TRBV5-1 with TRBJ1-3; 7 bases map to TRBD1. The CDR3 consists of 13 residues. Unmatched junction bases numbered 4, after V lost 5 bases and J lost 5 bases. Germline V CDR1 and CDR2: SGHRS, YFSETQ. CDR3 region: CASRRGQRNTIYF. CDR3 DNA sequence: TGCGCCAGCAGGAGGGGACAGCGAAACACCATATATTTT.

CDR3 in DNA: TGTGCCTGGAGTGTAGGTCAGGGGGACGAGCAGTACTTC. Translated: CAWSVGQGDEQYF. The rearrangement links TRBV30 to TRBJ2-7; 7 nucleotides align to TRBD1. The germline V gene has CDR1 GTSNPN and CDR2 SVGIG (reference sequence). The CDR3 length is 13 residues. V shed 0 bases, J shed 5 bases, and the junction held 4 bases outside the gene matches.

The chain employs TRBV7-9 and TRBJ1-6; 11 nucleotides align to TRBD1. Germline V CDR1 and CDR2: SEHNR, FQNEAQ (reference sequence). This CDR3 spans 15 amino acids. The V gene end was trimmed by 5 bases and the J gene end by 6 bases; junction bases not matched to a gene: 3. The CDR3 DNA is TGTGCCAGCAGCCCGGGACAGGGGGGTAATTCACCCCTCCACTTT. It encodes CASSPGQGGNSPLHF.

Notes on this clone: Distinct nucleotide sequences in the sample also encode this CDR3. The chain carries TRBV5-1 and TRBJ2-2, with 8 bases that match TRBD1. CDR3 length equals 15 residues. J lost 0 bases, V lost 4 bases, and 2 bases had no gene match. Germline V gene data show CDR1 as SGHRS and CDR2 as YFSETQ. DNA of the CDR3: TGCGCCAGCAGCCCAGGGGGCACGAACACCGGGGAGCTGTTTTTT. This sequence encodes CASSPGGTNTGELFF.

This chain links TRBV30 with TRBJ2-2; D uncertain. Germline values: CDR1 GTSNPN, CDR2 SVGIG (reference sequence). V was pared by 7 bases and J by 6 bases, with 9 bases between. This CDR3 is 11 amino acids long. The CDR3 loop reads CASPGAGELFF. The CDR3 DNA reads TGTGCCTCTCCGGGCGCCGGGGAGCTGTTTTTT.

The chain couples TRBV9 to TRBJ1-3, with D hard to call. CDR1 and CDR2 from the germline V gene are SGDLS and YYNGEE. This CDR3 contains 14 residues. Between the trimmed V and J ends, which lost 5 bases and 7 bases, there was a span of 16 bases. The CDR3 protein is CASSERPRSNTIYF. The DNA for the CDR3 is TGTGCCAGCAGTGAGCGACCGAGGAGTAACACCATATATTTT. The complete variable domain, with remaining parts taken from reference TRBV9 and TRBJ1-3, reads DSGVTQTPKHLITATGQRVTLRCSPRSGDLSVYWYQQSLDQGLQFLIQYYNGEERAKGNILERFSAQQFPDLHSELNLSSLELGDSALYFCASSERPRSNTIYFGEGSWLTVV.

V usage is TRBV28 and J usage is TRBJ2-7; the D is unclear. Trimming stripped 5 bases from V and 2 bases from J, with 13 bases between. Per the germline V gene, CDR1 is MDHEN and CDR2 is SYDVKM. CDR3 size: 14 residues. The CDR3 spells CASSLHTTPYEQYF. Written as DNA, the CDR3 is TGTGCCAGCAGTCTCCACACTACCCCCTACGAGCAGTACTTC.

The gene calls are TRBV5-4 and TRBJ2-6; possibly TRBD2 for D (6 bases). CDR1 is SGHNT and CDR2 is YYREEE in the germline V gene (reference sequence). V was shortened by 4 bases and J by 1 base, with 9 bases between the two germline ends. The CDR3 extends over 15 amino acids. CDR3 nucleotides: TGTGCCAGCAGCGCACTAGCATCTGGGGCCAACGTCCTGACTTTC. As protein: CASSALASGANVLTF.

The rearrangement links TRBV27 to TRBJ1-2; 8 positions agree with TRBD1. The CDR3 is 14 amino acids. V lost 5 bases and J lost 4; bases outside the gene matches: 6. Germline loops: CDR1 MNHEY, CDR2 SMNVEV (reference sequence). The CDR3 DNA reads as TGTGCCAGCAGTGCAGGGGGCACTGGCTATGGCTACACCTTC. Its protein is CASSAGGTGYGYTF.

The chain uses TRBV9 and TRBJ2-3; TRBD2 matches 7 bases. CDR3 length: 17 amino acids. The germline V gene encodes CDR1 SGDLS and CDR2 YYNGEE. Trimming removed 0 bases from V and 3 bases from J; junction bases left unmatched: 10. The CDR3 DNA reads TGTGCCAGCAGCGTAGGGGGGGGTCACGCTGGGACAGATACGCAGTATTTT. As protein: CASSVGGGHAGTDTQYF.

The CDR3 reads CASSLLGQGNYGYTF. In DNA form, the CDR3 reads TGTGCCAGCAGCTTACTGGGACAGGGGAACTATGGCTACACCTTC. The genes are TRBV7-9 and TRBJ1-2; 10 bases are shared with TRBD1. Germline CDR1 reads SEHNR; CDR2 reads FQNEAQ (reference sequence). The CDR3 runs to 15 residues. J gave up 2 bases and V 2 bases, and 2 bases lay outside the gene matches.

The CDR3 bases are TGCGCCAGCAGCTTGGGTCCGTTTTCTGGAGATACGCAGTATTTT. Its translation is CASSLGPFSGDTQYF. V gene TRBV5-1 combines with J gene TRBJ2-3; D gene ambiguous. V lost 0 bases and J lost 5, with 13 bases in between. The CDR3 length is 15 residues. In germline, CDR1 is SGHRS, CDR2 YFSETQ. The full variable domain, in which reference TRBV5-1 and TRBJ2-3 provide the parts outside the CDR3, is KAGVTQTPRYLIKTRGQQVTLSCSPISGHRSVSWYQQTPGQGLQFLFEYFSETQRNKGNFPGRFSGRQFSNSRSEMNVSTLELGDSALYLCASSLGPFSGDTQYFGPGTRLTVL.

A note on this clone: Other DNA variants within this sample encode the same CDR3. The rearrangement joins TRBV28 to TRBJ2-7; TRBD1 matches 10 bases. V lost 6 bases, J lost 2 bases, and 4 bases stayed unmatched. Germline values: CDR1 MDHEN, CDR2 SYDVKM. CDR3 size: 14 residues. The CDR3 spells CASSPGQGPYEQYF. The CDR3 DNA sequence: TGTGCCAGCAGCCCGGGACAGGGGCCCTACGAGCAGTACTTC.

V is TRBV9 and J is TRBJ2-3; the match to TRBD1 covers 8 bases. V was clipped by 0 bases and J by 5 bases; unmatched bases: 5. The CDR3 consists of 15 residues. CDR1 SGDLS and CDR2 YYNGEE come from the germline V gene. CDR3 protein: CASSVVRGRGDTQYF. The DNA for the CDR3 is TGTGCCAGCAGCGTAGTCAGGGGGCGAGGAGATACGCAGTATTTT.